This T cell receptor beta chain was identified during a study of identical twins. This clonotype came up a few times. Its antigen is not known. The CDR3 spans 17 residues. With V trimmed by 5 bases and J by 5 bases, 18 bases remained unmatched. CDR1 DFQATT and CDR2 SNEGSKA come from the germline V gene (reference sequence). MiXCR, applied by TCRdb to the 5' RACE reads, yields one record per CDR3 protein. Seen here are roughly 250,000 distinct CDR3 sequences, 11% to 15% observed once, and the top ten hold 8.8%. Whole-study findings and limits: Interpretation of the results relied on cross-sectional statistical analysis and not on following the same donors. The abundant beta clonotypes from cord blood had fewer insertions, and memory repertoires had none of this.

The clonotype was recovered from a woman aged 18-35 years in good health. Sequencing was carried out using memory (CD45RO+) T cells sorted from blood. The chain carries TRBV20-1 and TRBJ2-3, with 8 bases that match TRBD2. This chain's CDR3 is CSASDPSPAGGQDTQYF. The CDR3 DNA follows: TGCAGTGCTTCCGACCCCTCTCCCGCGGGAGGTCAAGATACGCAGTATTTT.